Below are 18 T cell receptor beta chains sequenced from a single sample in a study of beta chain features in type 1 diabetes. Study findings and constraints: Among all four CD4+ subsets, Type 1 diabetes patients had TCRB CDR3s that were moderately but significantly shorter.

All of the isolated RNA was reverse transcribed, so expressed TCRB transcripts were sequenced. TCRdb's table, derived via immunoSEQ multiplex PCR, lists solely in-frame clones and lacks some. There are more than 300,000 clones in the sample; around 12% occur only once, and around 0.0099% lies in the top ten. No antigens are known for them. Sequenced: naive CD4+ T cells from blood. These receptors were collected from a woman aged 18-29 years with type 1 diabetes.

V is TRBV19 and J is TRBJ2-6; TRBD2 matches at 7 bases. Trimming took 6 bases from V and 2 from J; bases not matched to a gene: 4. The CDR3 has 15 amino acids. Germline V gene sequence: CDR1 LNHDA, CDR2 SQIVND (reference sequence). For the CDR3, the DNA is TGTGCCAGTAGGGCAGCGGGACCTGGGGCCAACGTCCTGACTTTC. It yields the protein CASRAAGPGANVLTF.

This chain uses TRBV7-2 with TRBJ1-1; D perhaps matches TRBD1 (5 bases). The CDR3 covers 14 residues. Trimming shortened V by 1 base and J by 1 base, and 7 bases separated the two germline ends. Germline values: CDR1 SGHTA, CDR2 FQGNSA. The CDR3 protein is CASSLDRQNTEAFF. CDR3 coding DNA: TGTGCCAGCAGCTTAGACAGGCAGAACACTGAAGCTTTCTTT.

This chain joins TRBV25-1 and TRBJ1-2; D is perhaps TRBD1 (6 bases). Germline V gives CDR1 MGHDK, CDR2 SYGVNS. There are 14 residues in the CDR3. The V end lost 4 bases, the J end lost 4 bases, and 13 bases lay between the germline ends. CDR3 in DNA: TGTGCCAGCAGTGTAAGGGGGGGCACCTATGGCTACACCTTC. It translates to CASSVRGGTYGYTF.

This clone turned up a few times. Additional DNA sequences in this sample encode the identical CDR3. The V and J genes are TRBV28 and TRBJ2-5; no reliable D call. Germline assignment: CDR1 MDHEN and CDR2 SYDVKM. The ends were cut back, 3 bases at V and 5 bases at J, with 4 bases in the middle. CDR3 length: 11 amino acids. The CDR3 region is CASSFRETQYF. The CDR3 nucleotides are TGTGCCAGCAGTTTTCGGGAGACCCAGTACTTC.

There are a few counts of this clone. This chain links TRBV19 with TRBJ1-1; TRBD1 matches 9 bases. Germline V gene lookup returns CDR1 LNHDA and CDR2 SQIVND (reference sequence). Unmatched junction bases numbered 11, after V lost 4 bases and J lost 11 bases. CDR3 length: 14 residues. The DNA of the CDR3 is TGTGCCAGTAGTACAGTCCCGGGACAGGGCCCGGCTTTCTTT. This translates into CASSTVPGQGPAFF.

Only a few counts were recorded for this clone. The chain employs TRBV5-1 and TRBJ2-2; 13 positions match TRBD2. V lost 2 bases, J lost 4 bases, and 5 bases stayed unmatched. The CDR3 totals 17 residues. CDR1 SGHRS and CDR2 YFSETQ come from the germline V gene. DNA for the CDR3: TGCGCCAGCAGCTTTATGACTAGCGGGAGGATCACCGGGGAGCTGTTTTTT. Translation: CASSFMTSGRITGELFF.

The J gene is TRBJ2-7, the V gene TRBV7-2; 10 bases agree with TRBD2. CDR3 length equals 13 residues. Germline lookup yields CDR1 SGHTA and CDR2 FQGNSA. V lost 6 bases and J lost 2; bases outside the gene matches: 1. This CDR3 is CASRAGGAYEQYF. The CDR3 DNA reads as TGTGCCAGCAGAGCGGGGGGGGCCTACGAGCAGTACTTC.

J is TRBJ2-7 and V is TRBV2, with D maybe TRBD2 (5 bases). The CDR3 extends over 13 amino acids. Trimming took off 4 bases at V and 6 bases at J, with 13 bases between the two ends. Germline lookup yields CDR1 SNHLY and CDR2 FYNNEI. CDR3 sequence reads: CASSGRVRVEQYF. The CDR3 coding sequence is TGTGCCAGCAGTGGTCGGGTGAGGGTCGAGCAGTACTTC.

This clone was seen a single time. CDR3 sequence (DNA): TGTGCCAGCAGTAAGGACATAACAAATGAAGCTTTCTTT. As protein: CASSKDITNEAFF. This chain links TRBV25-1 with TRBJ1-1; perhaps TRBD1 as D (5 bases). Trimming shortened V by 5 bases and J by 7 bases, and 14 bases separated the two germline ends. The CDR3 extends over 13 amino acids. Germline V lookup: CDR1 MGHDK, CDR2 SYGVNS.

This clone was found a few times. This sequence joins TRBV7-9 and TRBJ1-2; D is uncertain. This CDR3 spans 13 amino acids. Trimming shortened V by 1 base and J by 3 bases, and 6 bases separated the two germline ends. Germline CDR1 is SEHNR and CDR2 is FQNEAQ (reference sequence). The CDR3 protein is CASSLVPDYGYTF. The CDR3 DNA sequence: TGTGCCAGCAGCTTAGTTCCAGACTATGGCTACACCTTC.

In its sample, this clone was seen a few times. V and J are TRBV21-1 and TRBJ2-1; whether TRBD1, the table's D call, matches the DNA was not checked. TRBV21-1 is marked as a pseudogene. The CDR3 loop spans 11 amino acids. CDR3 bases: TGTGCCAGCCCCCGTACACGCTGTCAGTTCTTC. The encoded protein is CASPRTRCQFF.

This clone was counted only a few times. This sequence joins TRBV5-1 and TRBJ2-1, with D possibly matching TRBD1 (6 bases). Trimming shortened V by 1 base and J by 7 bases, and 15 bases separated the two germline ends. CDR3 size: 15 residues. Germline lookup yields CDR1 SGHRS and CDR2 YFSETQ. CDR3 DNA: TGCGCCAGCAGCTTGTTGGAACAGGGTTCGAATGAGCAGTTCTTC. It translates to CASSLLEQGSNEQFF.

The chain combines TRBV6-5 with TRBJ1-1; D call uncertain. The CDR3 has 14 residues. V lost 6 bases and J lost 1, with 12 bases in between. CDR1 MNHEY and CDR2 SVGAGI come from the germline V gene. This CDR3 reads CASSTSGSNTEAFF. CDR3 DNA: TGTGCCAGCAGCACGTCAGGATCGAACACTGAAGCTTTCTTT.

This rearrangement joins TRBV4-2 to TRBJ1-5, with D uncertain. The V gene's germline CDR1 is LGHNA and CDR2 YNFKEQ. CDR3 length: 17 amino acids. V was trimmed by 4 bases and J by 2 bases, leaving 18 bases between them. The CDR3: CASSRNGGDVGNQPQHF. For the CDR3, the DNA is TGTGCCAGCAGCCGGAACGGAGGTGACGTGGGCAATCAGCCCCAGCATTTT.

This chain links TRBV5-4 with TRBJ2-5; D is ambiguous. The germline V and J ends were trimmed by 3 bases and 1 base, with 7 bases remaining between them. The CDR3 sequence is 13 residues long. Per germline, CDR1 SGHNT and CDR2 YYREEE (reference sequence). CDR3 in amino acids: CASSSDTQETQYF. Written as DNA, the CDR3 is TGTGCCAGCAGCTCTGACACCCAAGAGACCCAGTACTTC.

This clone has just a few counts. The chain recombines TRBV20-1 with TRBJ2-7; unclear D gene. CDR1 DFQATT and CDR2 SNEGSKA come from the germline V gene (reference sequence). CDR3 length equals 11 residues. Trimming removed 1 base at V and 4 bases at J, with 5 bases between. The CDR3 DNA sequence: TGCAGTGCTAGAGTTCCATACGAGCAGTACTTC. Its protein is CSARVPYEQYF.

The sample holds a few counts of this clone. V is TRBV7-2 and J is TRBJ2-3, with D maybe TRBD1 (6 bases). Germline values: CDR1 SGHTA, CDR2 FQGNSA. This CDR3 is 15 amino acids long. The V gene lost 2 bases and the J gene lost 7 bases, with 16 bases spanning the gap. This CDR3 reads CASSLTVQGLYTQYF. The CDR3 nucleotides are TGTGCCAGCAGCTTAACGGTCCAGGGGTTGTATACGCAGTATTTT.

Only a few counts were recorded for this clone. The chain recombines TRBV18 with TRBJ1-5; 8 bases agree with TRBD1. The germline CDR1 and CDR2 sequences are KGHSH and LQKENI. The J segment lost 1 base and the V segment lost 6 bases, leaving 5 bases of the junction unmatched. This CDR3 region has 15 residues. The CDR3 protein is CASSQQGASNQPQHF. The CDR3 DNA reads as TGTGCCAGCTCCCAGCAGGGGGCCAGCAATCAGCCCCAGCATTTT.